Listed here are 29 T cell receptor beta chains from one sample, sequenced in a study of shared clonotypes between healthy human individuals. Terminally differentiated effector memory CD45RA+ cells were excluded from the naive CD8 cells, which were CD45RO-negative and positively selected for CCR7. Assay used: immunoSEQ multiplex PCR; TCRdb lists only in-frame clones, some missing. The data hold about 2.1 million clones, with approximately 92% observed a single time. The sample taken for sequencing was naive CD8+ T cells from PBMCs. The receptors were sampled from a man aged 18 to 35 in good health. Some clones in this sample may be carry-over from other donors' samples.

The V and J genes are TRBV7-8 and TRBJ2-7; possible D gene TRBD2, 5 bases. The CDR3 covers 15 residues. Trimming removed 2 bases from V and 2 bases from J, with 13 bases in between. In germline, CDR1 is SGHVS, CDR2 FQNEAQ. CDR3 protein: CASSLSVGVTYEQYF. The CDR3 DNA follows: TGTGCCAGCAGCTTATCGGTGGGAGTGACCTACGAGCAGTACTTC.

This clone has a single count. The J gene is TRBJ2-3, the V gene TRBV10-3, with 11 bases fitting TRBD2. The CDR3 runs to 14 residues. J gave up 3 bases and V 10 bases, and 6 bases lay outside the gene matches. Per the germline V gene, CDR1 is ENHRY and CDR2 is SYGVKD. CDR3 protein: CATTSGSWTDTQYF. CDR3 DNA: TGTGCCACCACTAGCGGGAGTTGGACAGATACGCAGTATTTT.

This chain joins TRBV27 and TRBJ2-7; the match to TRBD1 covers 7 bases. Germline values: CDR1 MNHEY, CDR2 SMNVEV (reference sequence). J gave up 5 bases and V 5 bases, and 6 bases lay outside the gene matches. The CDR3 covers 13 residues. In nucleotides, the CDR3 is TGTGCCAGCAGTATCCAAGACAGGGACGAGCAGTACTTC. As protein: CASSIQDRDEQYF.

The V call is TRBV7-9, the J call TRBJ2-1, with D possibly being TRBD2 (7 bases). This CDR3 comprises 15 residues. V was pared by 9 bases and J by 3 bases, with 18 bases between. CDR1 SEHNR and CDR2 FQNEAQ come from the germline V gene (reference sequence). CDR3 DNA sequence: TGTGCCAGAAGCGAGGGGGGGTCAGTCTACAATGAGCAGTTCTTC. Protein sequence: CARSEGGSVYNEQFF. The entire variable domain, with the rest obtained from reference TRBV7-9 and TRBJ2-1, is as follows: DTGVSQNPRHKITKRGQNVTFRCDPISEHNRLYWYRQTLGQGPEFLTYFQNEAQLEKSRLLSDRFSAERPKGSFSTLEIQRTEQGDSAMYLCARSEGGSVYNEQFFGPGTRLTVL.

J is TRBJ2-3 and V is TRBV5-6; D may be TRBD2 (6 bases). V gave up 3 bases and J gave up 4 bases, with 12 bases separating them. CDR3 length: 14 amino acids. The germline gives CDR1 SGHDT, CDR2 YYEEEE. The CDR3 protein is CASSSQGGADTQYF. For the CDR3, the DNA is TGTGCCAGCAGCTCCCAGGGCGGGGCAGATACGCAGTATTTT.

The CDR3 loop reads CASSSYDRGRNEQFF. In nucleotides, the CDR3 is TGTGCCAGTAGTTCCTATGACAGGGGAAGGAATGAGCAGTTCTTC. The chain joins TRBV19 to TRBJ2-1; 8 nucleotides agree with TRBD1. The CDR3 has 15 amino acids. J lost 7 bases, V lost 5 bases, and 10 bases had no gene match. The V gene's germline CDR1 is LNHDA and CDR2 SQIVND (reference sequence).

The chain recombines TRBV11-2 with TRBJ1-2; D remains unclear. Trimming stripped 1 base from V and 4 bases from J, with 4 bases between. Germline-derived CDR1 and CDR2 are SGHAT and FQNNGV. The CDR3 covers 12 residues. Here the CDR3 DNA reads TGTGCCAGCAGCTTAGGGTTCTATGGCTACACCTTC. Translating gives CASSLGFYGYTF.

This chain links TRBV7-9 with TRBJ1-3; D gene uncertain. CDR1 is SEHNR, CDR2 FQNEAQ, per germline (reference sequence). Between the trimmed V and J ends, which lost 0 bases and 3 bases, there was a span of 12 bases. The CDR3 has 16 amino acids. DNA for the CDR3: TGTGCCAGCAGCTTAGCGCTGGGGTTCCGTGGAAACACCATATATTTT. Translation gives CASSLALGFRGNTIYF.

This chain connects TRBV9 to TRBJ2-7; weak D call: TRBD1 (6 bases). CDR1 and CDR2 (germline): SGDLS, YYNGEE. This CDR3 spans 16 amino acids. Trimming took off 4 bases at V and 2 bases at J, with 19 bases between the two ends. The CDR3 spells CASSISGTPTTYEQYF. In DNA form, the CDR3 reads TGTGCCAGCAGCATCTCCGGGACACCAACCACCTACGAGCAGTACTTC.

This chain links TRBV5-6 with TRBJ2-7; D is unresolved. This CDR3 has 14 amino acids. CDR1 is SGHDT and CDR2 is YYEEEE in the germline V gene. The V end lost 3 bases, the J end lost 2 bases, and 12 bases lay between the germline ends. DNA of the CDR3: TGTGCCAGCAGCTCACCATCATTAGCCTACGAGCAGTACTTC. Residues: CASSSPSLAYEQYF.

Here the CDR3 reads CASSEGLAGMYEQYF. For the CDR3, the DNA is TGTGCCAGCAGTGAGGGTCTAGCGGGAATGTACGAGCAGTACTTC. The rearrangement uses TRBV2 and TRBJ2-7; 9 bases line up with TRBD2. Germline loops: CDR1 SNHLY, CDR2 FYNNEI. The CDR3 consists of 15 residues. V lost 3 bases, J lost 4 bases, and 7 bases stayed unmatched.

DNA of the CDR3: TGTGCCAGCAGTTTAATTTGGCAGGGGGAGCAAGAGACCCAGTACTTC. Its translation is CASSLIWQGEQETQYF. V and J are TRBV28 and TRBJ2-5; 7 nucleotides line up with TRBD1. Germline loops: CDR1 MDHEN, CDR2 SYDVKM. This CDR3 has 16 residues. Trimming removed 2 bases from V and 2 bases from J; junction bases left unmatched: 8.

Turning to this clone: Other DNA sequences in this specimen translate into the identical CDR3. The genes are TRBV27 and TRBJ1-1; possible D gene TRBD1, 6 bases. Germline assignment: CDR1 MNHEY and CDR2 SMNVEV (reference sequence). The V end lost 3 bases, the J end lost 5 bases, and 13 bases lay between the germline ends. CDR3 size: 14 residues. CDR3 DNA sequence: TGTGCCAGCAGTTTCGGGGGGGCGCGGACTGAAGCTTTCTTT. Encoded protein: CASSFGGARTEAFF.

This chain uses TRBV5-6 with TRBJ2-7; no firm D call. V was clipped by 2 bases and J by 0 bases, with 6 bases between them. Germline CDR1 SGHDT, CDR2 YYEEEE. The CDR3 runs 13 residues. The DNA of the CDR3 is TGTGCCAGCAGCTTCTGGGTCTCCTACGAGCAGTACTTC. This translates into CASSFWVSYEQYF. The variable domain in full, with the rest retrieved from reference TRBV5-6 and TRBJ2-7, is DAGVTQSPTHLIKTRGQQVTLRCSPKSGHDTVSWYQQALGQGPQFIFQYYEEEERQRGNFPDRFSGHQFPNYSSELNVNALLLGDSALYLCASSFWVSYEQYFGPGTRLTVT.

This clone appeared a few times. The CDR3 loop reads CASSPPAGTYEQYF. The DNA for the CDR3 is TGTGCCAGCAGCCCCCCTGCAGGTACCTACGAGCAGTACTTC. V and J are TRBV7-9 and TRBJ2-7; no definite D call. The CDR3 is 14 residues long. V dropped 5 bases and J dropped 2 bases, with 13 bases sitting between them. Germline CDR1 and CDR2: SEHNR and FQNEAQ (reference sequence).

The chain uses TRBV5-6 and TRBJ2-1, with D tentatively TRBD1 (5 bases). Germline CDR1 is SGHDT and CDR2 is YYEEEE. CDR3 length: 18 residues. V was trimmed by 1 base and J by 0 bases, leaving 17 bases between them. Written as DNA, the CDR3 is TGTGCCAGCAGCTTGCCTCTAGTGACAGTTAGCTCCTACAATGAGCAGTTCTTC. Its translation is CASSLPLVTVSSYNEQFF.

In the case of this clone: This sample also contains other DNA sequences that code for the same CDR3. DNA of the CDR3: TGTGCCAGCAGTTCCCCAGGGGCTGAAGCTTTCTTT. Translated, it gives CASSSPGAEAFF. The chain carries TRBV27 and TRBJ1-1; D is possibly TRBD1 (6 bases). The CDR3 is 12 residues long. Germline V gene sequence: CDR1 MNHEY, CDR2 SMNVEV (reference sequence). Trimming removed 4 bases from V and 6 bases from J, with 9 bases in between.

About this clone: Other nucleotide sequences in the sample specify the same CDR3. This sequence joins TRBV19 and TRBJ2-2; D is undetermined. This CDR3 contains 13 residues. V lost 3 bases to trimming and J lost 2 bases, with 4 bases between them. The germline gives CDR1 LNHDA, CDR2 SQIVND (reference sequence). For the CDR3, the DNA is TGTGCCAGTAGTATGGCTAACACCGGGGAGCTGTTTTTT. This sequence encodes CASSMANTGELFF. The variable domain in full, completed from reference TRBV19 and TRBJ2-2, reads DGGITQSPKYLFRKEGQNVTLSCEQNLNHDAMYWYRQDPGQGLRLIYYSQIVNDFQKGDIAEGYSVSREKKESFPLTVTSAQKNPTAFYLCASSMANTGELFFGEGSRLTVL.

The CDR3 protein is CASSPVRALTYEQYF. The CDR3 nucleotides are TGCGCCAGCAGCCCGGTCCGGGCCCTCACCTACGAGCAGTACTTC. The chain has TRBV4-1 and TRBJ2-7; D not resolved. Germline CDR1 and CDR2: MGHRA and YSYEKL. V was shortened by 4 bases and J by 2 bases, with 15 bases between the two germline ends. This CDR3 has 15 amino acids.

The chain recombines TRBV7-9 with TRBJ2-7, with D uncertain. Germline V gives CDR1 SEHNR, CDR2 FQNEAQ (reference sequence). The length of the CDR3 is 18 residues. Trimming shortened V by 2 bases and J by 0 bases, and 20 bases separated the two germline ends. Here the CDR3 reads CASSLWGKTGQSSYEQYF. In DNA, the CDR3 is TGTGCCAGCAGCTTATGGGGAAAGACCGGGCAAAGCTCCTACGAGCAGTACTTC. Full variable domain (missing parts from reference TRBV7-9 and TRBJ2-7): DTGVSQNPRHKITKRGQNVTFRCDPISEHNRLYWYRQTLGQGPEFLTYFQNEAQLEKSRLLSDRFSAERPKGSFSTLEIQRTEQGDSAMYLCASSLWGKTGQSSYEQYFGPGTRLTVT.

This sequence joins TRBV27 and TRBJ2-7; D could derive from TRBD1 or TRBD2 (5 bases each). V was pared by 8 bases and J by 0 bases, with 14 bases between. In germline, CDR1 is MNHEY, CDR2 SMNVEV (reference sequence). This CDR3 comprises 14 residues. CDR3 nucleotides: TGTGCCAGCGGCTGGGGGATCAGCTCCTACGAGCAGTACTTC. Amino acids: CASGWGISSYEQYF.

This clone has just one count. This chain uses TRBV13 with TRBJ1-2, with D tentatively TRBD1 (6 bases). The V end lost 1 base, the J end lost 4 bases, and 13 bases lay between the germline ends. Germline CDR1 reads PRHDT; CDR2 reads FYEKMQ (reference sequence). The length of the CDR3 is 15 residues. The CDR3 protein is CASSLEGGLGYGYTF. CDR3 sequence (DNA): TGTGCCAGCAGCTTAGAAGGGGGGCTCGGCTATGGCTACACCTTC.

The V and J genes are TRBV7-6 and TRBJ1-4, with a possible D match to TRBD1 (6 bases). This CDR3 is built from 15 residues. CDR1 is SGHVS, CDR2 FNYEAQ, per germline. Trimming stripped 2 bases from V and 8 bases from J, with 15 bases between. Here the CDR3 reads CASSLYLGGWEKLFF. The CDR3 coding sequence is TGTGCCAGCAGCTTATACTTAGGGGGGTGGGAAAAACTGTTTTTT. Supplemented by reference TRBV7-6 and TRBJ1-4, the full variable domain reads GAGVSQSPRYKVTKRGQDVALRCDPISGHVSLYWYRQALGQGPEFLTYFNYEAQQDKSGLPNDRFSAERPEGSISTLTIQRTEQRDSAMYRCASSLYLGGWEKLFFGSGTQLSVL.

CDR3 residues: CATSRGGGRASETQYF. The CDR3 nucleotides are TGTGCCACCAGCAGAGGGGGCGGGAGGGCCTCAGAGACCCAGTACTTC. The V call is TRBV15, the J call TRBJ2-5, with TRBD2 matching over 9 bases. Trimming cost V 1 base and J 4 bases; bases outside gene matches: 7. The germline V gene encodes CDR1 LNHNV and CDR2 YYDKDF (reference sequence). The CDR3 sequence is 16 residues long. The full variable domain, completed using reference TRBV15 and TRBJ2-5, is DAMVIQNPRYQVTQFGKPVTLSCSQTLNHNVMYWYQQKSSQAPKLLFHYYDKDFNNEADTPDNFQSRRPNTSFCFLDIRSPGLGDTAMYLCATSRGGGRASETQYFGPGTRLLVL.

J is TRBJ2-3 and V is TRBV9, with 13 bases aligning to TRBD2. V shed 3 bases and J 4 bases; nucleotides not matched to a gene: 8. The CDR3 length is 17 residues. CDR1 SGDLS and CDR2 YYNGEE come from the germline V gene. The CDR3 reads CASSAGLAGVIADTQYF. The CDR3 DNA follows: TGTGCCAGCAGCGCCGGACTAGCGGGAGTAATAGCAGATACGCAGTATTTT.

V gene TRBV28 combines with J gene TRBJ2-1, with 14 bases aligning to TRBD2. J lost 12 bases, V lost 4 bases, and 5 bases had no gene match. The CDR3 consists of 14 residues. The germline CDR1 and CDR2 sequences are MDHEN and SYDVKM. The CDR3 DNA sequence: TGTGCCAGCAGTTCGGGACTAGCGGGAGATAGGCAGTTCTTC. This translates into CASSSGLAGDRQFF.

The rearrangement uses TRBV4-3 and TRBJ1-2, with a possible D match to TRBD1 (6 bases). The CDR3 consists of 15 residues. The V gene lost 0 bases and the J gene lost 7 bases, with 15 bases spanning the gap. In germline, CDR1 is LGHNA, CDR2 YSLEER. This CDR3 is CASSQDGGGRRGYTF. In DNA form, the CDR3 reads TGCGCCAGCAGCCAAGATGGGGGGGGGCGTCGTGGCTACACCTTC.

This chain joins TRBV19 and TRBJ1-1; D not resolved. CDR3 length equals 14 residues. V gave up 1 base and J gave up 4 bases, with 10 bases separating them. Germline V gene lookup returns CDR1 LNHDA and CDR2 SQIVND (reference sequence). CDR3 DNA: TGTGCCAGTAGTATAGGCTTGGGTAGCACTGAAGCTTTCTTT. As protein: CASSIGLGSTEAFF.

The CDR3 DNA sequence: TGTGCCAGCAGGGACCGGGACAGTTTATACGAGCAGTACTTC. Its translation is CASRDRDSLYEQYF. V and J are TRBV4-2 and TRBJ2-7, with 7 bases identical to TRBD1. Germline CDR1 and CDR2: LGHNA and YNFKEQ. Losses at the gene ends were 6 bases for V and 4 bases for J; bases not matched to a gene: 9. The CDR3 is made up of 14 amino acids.